The entry below gives a single T cell receptor beta chain sequence along with its context. The antigen remains unidentified. The sample has other DNA sequences that encode this CDR3 too. This PCR relied on a set of 60 Vbeta primers and 13 Jbeta primers. The repertoire was sequenced with immunoSEQ multiplex PCR; TCRdb's copy has only in-frame clones and lacks some. The sample includes approximately 120,000 clones, roughly a tenth of them seen just once. The data derive from a study of cytomegalovirus exposure and HLA in healthy donors. General study points: The authors listed 150 to 200 TCR beta chains as cytomegalovirus-associated. In an earlier analysis, most TCR beta V segments were productive about 87% or about 30% of the time.

Germline-derived CDR1 and CDR2 are MNHEY and SVGAGI. CDR3 length: 16 residues. The V end lost 0 bases, the J end lost 1 base, and 10 bases lay between the germline ends. This TCR was sampled from a young woman in good health and CMV-seropositive. The chain recombines TRBV6-5 with TRBJ2-1, with D perhaps matching TRBD1 (5 bases). The sequencing sample was made of PBMCs. Here the CDR3 reads CASSYSGVGSYNEQFF. The DNA for the CDR3 is TGTGCCAGCAGTTACTCAGGGGTAGGATCCTACAATGAGCAGTTCTTC.